This TCR beta chain derives from a study of cytomegalovirus exposure and HLA in healthy donors. Study results and caveats: Rare TCR sequences predominated, though certain public TCRs were found in many donors. Among CMV-associated TCR beta chains, most appeared HLA-restricted in a later analysis. A later analysis linked a missense DCLRE1C variant to TCR beta V- and J-gene trimming. Researchers reported in a later analysis that common viral pathogens appeared linked to several top clusters.

Researchers ran the PCR with 60 Vbeta and 13 Jbeta primers. The protocol was immunoSEQ multiplex PCR, while the TCRdb copy is restricted to in-frame clones and leaves out a portion. The sample consists of about 120,000 clones, 79% of them appearing once. The CDR3 is made up of 14 amino acids. Trimming cost V 3 bases and J 5 bases; bases outside gene matches: 8. The germline gives CDR1 GTSNPN, CDR2 SVGIG (reference sequence). In the case of this clone: The target antigen is unknown.

This clonotype was sampled from a man aged 30-40 years in good health and CMV-seropositive. This chain links TRBV30 with TRBJ1-1, with 8 positions matching TRBD1. Material for sequencing was PBMCs. The CDR3 DNA is TGTGCCTGGAGGGGGACAGGTGGTGGAACTGAAGCTTTCTTT. Translated: CAWRGTGGGTEAFF.